Sequencing of this T cell receptor beta chain was carried out in a study of tissue T cells after allogeneic stem cell transplantation. The protocol was immunoSEQ multiplex PCR, while the TCRdb copy is restricted to in-frame clones and leaves out a portion. The data contain roughly 2,600 clones, 40% to 55% of them singletons. In the case of this clone: The target antigen is unknown. All gene names here are mouse names. The observed sequence ends 1 residue before the CDR3 terminus, with the missing tail filled in from the germline J gene.

This sample's time point: mouse harvest day 14 after allogeneic transplant. The graft held 10^6 splenic CD5+ T cells and 10^7 T-cell-depleted bone marrow cells. Mice had MHC-mismatched B6 into BALB/c GVHD, sampled day 7 or 14. Overall study findings and caveats: Blood and spleen captured only part of the tissue TCR repertoire. Few T cell clones were shared across patients, but motif clusters showed tissue-specific shared signatures. Anatomically similar tissues had similar TCR repertoires within each patient.

The CDR3 contains 15 residues. With V trimmed by 4 bases and J by 0 bases, 1 base remained unmatched. Germline V gene data show CDR1 as FNHDT and CDR2 as SITEND (reference sequence). V gene TRBV19 combines with J gene TRBJ1-4; 9 bases fit TRBD1. The clonotype comes from a female BALB/c mouse given C57BL/6 T cells with graft-versus-host disease after an allogeneic hematopoietic cell transplant. The sequenced material came from gut tissue. CDR3 residues: CASSHRGLSNERLFF. CDR3 DNA, as far as it was read: TGTGCCAGCAGTCACAGGGGGCTTTCCAACGAAAGATTATTT.